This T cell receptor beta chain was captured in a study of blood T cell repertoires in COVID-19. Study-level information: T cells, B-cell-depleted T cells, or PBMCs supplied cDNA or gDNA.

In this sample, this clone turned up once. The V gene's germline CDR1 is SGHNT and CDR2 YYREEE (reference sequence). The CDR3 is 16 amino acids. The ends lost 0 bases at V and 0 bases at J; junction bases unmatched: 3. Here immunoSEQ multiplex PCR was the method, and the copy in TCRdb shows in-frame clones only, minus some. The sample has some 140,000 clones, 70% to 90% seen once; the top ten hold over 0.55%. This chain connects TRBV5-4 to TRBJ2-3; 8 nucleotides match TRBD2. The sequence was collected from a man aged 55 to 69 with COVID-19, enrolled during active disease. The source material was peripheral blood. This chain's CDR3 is CASSLGGGTSTDTQYF. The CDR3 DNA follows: TGTGCCAGCAGCTTGGGCGGGGGGACTAGCACAGATACGCAGTATTTT.